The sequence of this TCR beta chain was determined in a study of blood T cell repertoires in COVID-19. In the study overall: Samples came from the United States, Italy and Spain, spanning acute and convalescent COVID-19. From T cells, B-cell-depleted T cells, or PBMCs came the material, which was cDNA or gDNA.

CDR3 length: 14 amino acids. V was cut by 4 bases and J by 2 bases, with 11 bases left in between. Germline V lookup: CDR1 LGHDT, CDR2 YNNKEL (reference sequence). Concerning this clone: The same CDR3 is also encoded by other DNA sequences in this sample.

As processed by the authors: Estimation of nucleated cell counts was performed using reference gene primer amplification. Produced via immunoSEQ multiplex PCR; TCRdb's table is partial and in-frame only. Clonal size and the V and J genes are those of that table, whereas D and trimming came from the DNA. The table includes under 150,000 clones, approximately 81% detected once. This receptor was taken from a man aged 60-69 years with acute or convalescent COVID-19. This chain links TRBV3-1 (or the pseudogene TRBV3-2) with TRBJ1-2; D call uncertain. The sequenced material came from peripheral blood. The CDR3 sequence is CASSPLSGNYGYTF. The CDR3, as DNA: TGTGCCAGCAGCCCCTTATCGGGAAACTATGGCTACACCTTC.